A selection of T cell receptor beta chains follows, all from one sample in a study of beta chain features in type 1 diabetes. Assay used: immunoSEQ multiplex PCR; TCRdb lists only in-frame clones, some missing. Of 160,000 or so clones listed, approximately 12% are singletons. The specimen was central memory CD4+ T cells from blood. Receptors were obtained from a young man in good health. The CDR3 runs from the conserved cysteine through the conserved F or W. Fields, in order: D gene, J gene, clone size, V gene, CDR3 DNA, CDR3 protein. A D gene is named only where the DNA matches it firmly. Expanded clones get a size class; other rows say once, few or many, or leave the size out.

d_gene: NA
j_gene: TRBJ1-1
abundance: few
v_gene: TRBV29-1
CDR3nt: TGCAGCGGTGGGGGGTTTAACACTGAAGCTTTCTTT
CDR3aa: CSGGGFNTEAFF

d_gene: TRBD2
j_gene: TRBJ2-2
abundance: NA
v_gene: TRBV7-6
CDR3nt: TGTGCCAGCAGCCCACTAACTAGCGGGAGAGCTAGCGGGGAGCTGTTTTTT
CDR3aa: CASSPLTSGRASGELFF

d_gene: NA
j_gene: TRBJ2-7
abundance: NA
v_gene: TRBV4-1
CDR3nt: TGCGCCAGCAGCCAAGATGTAAGGGGTGGGCATGCCTACGAGCAGTACTTC
CDR3aa: CASSQDVRGGHAYEQYF

d_gene: TRBD2
j_gene: TRBJ2-3
abundance: few
v_gene: TRBV7-9
CDR3nt: TGTGCCAGCAGCCGTAGCGGGGGAGGACCAGATACGCAGTATTTT
CDR3aa: CASSRSGGGPDTQYF

d_gene: TRBD1
j_gene: TRBJ1-2
abundance: few
v_gene: TRBV30
CDR3nt: TGTGCCTGGAGTGGGACAGGGGGCCAGGGCTATGGCTACACCTTC
CDR3aa: CAWSGTGGQGYGYTF

d_gene: TRBD1
j_gene: TRBJ2-7
abundance: few
v_gene: TRBV30
CDR3nt: TGTGCCTGGAATACAGGGGAACCCAGATACGAGCAGTACTTC
CDR3aa: CAWNTGEPRYEQYF

d_gene: NA
j_gene: TRBJ2-5
abundance: few
v_gene: TRBV4-2
CDR3nt: TGTGCCAGCAGCCAAGAATTTCAAGAGACCCAGTACTTC
CDR3aa: CASSQEFQETQYF

d_gene: TRBD2
j_gene: TRBJ2-7
abundance: NA
v_gene: TRBV27
CDR3nt: TGTGCCAGCAGGTTGGCGGGGGGCTCCTACGAGCAGTACTTC
CDR3aa: CASRLAGGSYEQYF

d_gene: NA
j_gene: TRBJ2-1
abundance: NA
v_gene: TRBV19
CDR3nt: TGTGCCAGTAGTAGTGGGGGCCGCTCCTACAATGAGCAGTTCTTC
CDR3aa: CASSSGGRSYNEQFF

d_gene: TRBD1
j_gene: TRBJ2-1
abundance: NA
v_gene: TRBV9
CDR3nt: TGTGCCAGCAGCGGGACAGGGGAGGATCACAATGAGCAGTTCTTC
CDR3aa: CASSGTGEDHNEQFF

d_gene: TRBD2
j_gene: TRBJ2-5
abundance: NA
v_gene: TRBV9
CDR3nt: TGTGCCAGCAGCGGCGGGGGACTCCAAGAGACCCAGTACTTC
CDR3aa: CASSGGGLQETQYF

d_gene: TRBD1
j_gene: TRBJ1-5
abundance: few
v_gene: TRBV29-1
CDR3nt: TGCAGCGTTACGACAGGGAGGGGGCAGCCCCAGCATTTT
CDR3aa: CSVTTGRGQPQHF

d_gene: NA
j_gene: TRBJ2-3
abundance: few
v_gene: TRBV7-9
CDR3nt: TGTGCCAGCAGCTTAAGAGGAGATAAAGATACGCAGTATTTT
CDR3aa: CASSLRGDKDTQYF

d_gene: TRBD2
j_gene: TRBJ2-3
abundance: few
v_gene: TRBV28
CDR3nt: TGTGCCAGCAGTCAAGGACTAGCGGGGAGTTACTTCACAGATACGCAGTATTTT
CDR3aa: CASSQGLAGSYFTDTQYF

d_gene: TRBD1
j_gene: TRBJ2-1
abundance: NA
v_gene: TRBV9
CDR3nt: TGTGCCAGCAGCGTAGTGTCCGCTGGACAGGGAAACAATGAGCAGTTCTTC
CDR3aa: CASSVVSAGQGNNEQFF

d_gene: NA
j_gene: TRBJ1-2
abundance: few
v_gene: TRBV11-1
CDR3nt: TGTGCCAGCAGCCAACGGCGGACAGCTACCTATGGCTACACCTTC
CDR3aa: CASSQRRTATYGYTF

d_gene: TRBD2
j_gene: TRBJ2-7
abundance: NA
v_gene: TRBV7-9
CDR3nt: TGTGCCAGCAGCCGACACAGCGGGGGTTACTACGAGCAGTACTTC
CDR3aa: CASSRHSGGYYEQYF

d_gene: NA
j_gene: TRBJ1-2
abundance: NA
v_gene: TRBV7-9
CDR3nt: TGTGCCAGCAGTGATATGACTAACTATGGCTACACCTTC
CDR3aa: CASSDMTNYGYTF

d_gene: NA
j_gene: TRBJ1-5
abundance: NA
v_gene: TRBV15
CDR3nt: TGTGCCACCAGCAGAGACAGGGGAAGCAATCAGCCCCAGCATTTT
CDR3aa: CATSRDRGSNQPQHF

d_gene: TRBD2
j_gene: TRBJ2-5
abundance: few
v_gene: TRBV2
CDR3nt: TGTGCCAGCAGTTGGACTAGGAGAGAGACCCAGTACTTC
CDR3aa: CASSWTRRETQYF

d_gene: NA
j_gene: TRBJ2-5
abundance: NA
v_gene: TRBV5-1
CDR3nt: TGCGCCAGCAGCTTGGCAGGGCTTCAAGAGACCCAGTACTTC
CDR3aa: CASSLAGLQETQYF

d_gene: TRBD1
j_gene: TRBJ2-3
abundance: NA
v_gene: TRBV7-2
CDR3nt: TGTGCCAGCACGAGGCAGGGGGCTCTTAGCACAGATACGCAGTATTTT
CDR3aa: CASTRQGALSTDTQYF

d_gene: NA
j_gene: TRBJ1-5
abundance: NA
v_gene: TRBV18
CDR3nt: TGTGCCAGCTCACCGGGTAGTTGGAGCAATCAGCCCCAGCATTTT
CDR3aa: CASSPGSWSNQPQHF

d_gene: NA
j_gene: TRBJ2-5
abundance: few
v_gene: TRBV4-2
CDR3nt: TGTGCCAGCAGCCAAGAGCCCCAGAAAGAGACCCAGTACTTC
CDR3aa: CASSQEPQKETQYF

d_gene: NA
j_gene: TRBJ1-2
abundance: NA
v_gene: TRBV15
CDR3nt: TGTGCCACCAGGATTGCCCCAGGGGGCTACACCTTC
CDR3aa: CATRIAPGGYTF

d_gene: NA
j_gene: TRBJ2-6
abundance: few
v_gene: TRBV7-9
CDR3nt: TGTGCCAGCAGCTCTCTTCGGGCCAACGTCCTGACTTTC
CDR3aa: CASSSLRANVLTF

d_gene: NA
j_gene: TRBJ2-7
abundance: few
v_gene: TRBV5-1
CDR3nt: TGCGCCAGCAGAGAGGGGCCGGGTGGCGAGCAGTACTTC
CDR3aa: CASREGPGGEQYF

d_gene: TRBD2
j_gene: TRBJ2-3
abundance: few
v_gene: TRBV7-3
CDR3nt: TGTGCCAGCTCAGCGGGAGCCAGCACAGATACGCAGTATTTT
CDR3aa: CASSAGASTDTQYF

d_gene: NA
j_gene: TRBJ1-2
abundance: NA
v_gene: TRBV14
CDR3nt: TGTGCCAGCAGCCGGGGTAACTATGGCTACACCTTC
CDR3aa: CASSRGNYGYTF

d_gene: NA
j_gene: TRBJ2-7
abundance: few
v_gene: TRBV9
CDR3nt: TGTGCCAGCAGCGTAGGCGGGTTTGGGTCCTACGAGCAGTACTTC
CDR3aa: CASSVGGFGSYEQYF

d_gene: NA
j_gene: TRBJ1-5
abundance: few
v_gene: TRBV28
CDR3nt: TGTGCCACCACCGGGGTACTCAATCAGCCCCAGCATTTT
CDR3aa: CATTGVLNQPQHF

d_gene: TRBD1
j_gene: TRBJ2-5
abundance: NA
v_gene: TRBV7-2
CDR3nt: TGTGCCAGCAGCGACCGGGACAGGGAGACCCAGTACTTC
CDR3aa: CASSDRDRETQYF

d_gene: NA
j_gene: TRBJ2-1
abundance: NA
v_gene: TRBV2
CDR3nt: TGTGCCAGCACGTCGACGGCCACTTATGAGCAGTTCTTC
CDR3aa: CASTSTATYEQFF